The 26 T cell receptor beta chains below come from one sample, sequenced in a study of vaccination effects on CD4 cells after COVID-19. The ViraFEST assay expanded antigen-specific CD4+ T cells with viral peptide pools before sequencing. The authors isolated CD4+ T cells after around 10 days of culture. The cohort was immunized with two doses of either the BNT162b2 or mRNA-1273 vaccine. Sequenced by immunoSEQ multiplex PCR; TCRdb stores in-frame clones only, minus some. The table records around 26,000 clones, 69% of them present only once. No antigen has been assigned to these receptors. Sequenced here: CD4+ T cells from PBMCs cultured with SARS-CoV-2 spike peptides, sampled after COVID-19 vaccination. The source is a human donor who received a COVID-19 vaccine.

This clone was counted a few times. The chain carries TRBV6-4 and TRBJ2-2, with 10 bases fitting TRBD2. The CDR3 totals 14 residues. Germline V CDR1 and CDR2: MRHNA, SNTAGT. The J segment lost 6 bases and the V segment lost 9 bases, leaving 7 bases of the junction unmatched. The CDR3 here is CASRGTSESGELFF. In DNA, the CDR3 is TGTGCCAGTCGCGGGACTAGCGAGTCCGGGGAGCTGTTTTTT.

The chain couples TRBV9 to TRBJ1-6, with 10 nucleotides matching TRBD1. J gave up 10 bases and V 3 bases, and 13 bases lay outside the gene matches. CDR1 and CDR2 from the germline V gene are SGDLS and YYNGEE. The CDR3 consists of 17 residues. The CDR3 sequence is CASSAPGQGIGPSPLHF. In nucleotides, the CDR3 is TGTGCCAGCAGCGCCCCGGGACAGGGGATCGGACCATCACCCCTCCACTTT.

The chain has TRBV5-8 and TRBJ2-3, with D hard to call. The CDR3 length is 13 residues. V shed 5 bases and J shed 8 bases, with 15 bases lying between them. Germline V gives CDR1 SGHTS, CDR2 YDEGEE. The CDR3 protein is CASSIKGSGTQYF. The DNA for the CDR3 is TGTGCCAGCAGTATTAAGGGCTCCGGTACGCAGTATTTT.

This chain connects TRBV3-1 (or the pseudogene TRBV3-2) to TRBJ2-2, with 10 bases that match TRBD2. With 1 base clipped from V and 4 bases from J, the junction kept 0 bases outside the gene matches. Looked up from germline, CDR1 is LGHDT and CDR2 is YNNKEL (reference sequence). CDR3 length: 15 amino acids. As DNA, the CDR3 is TGTGCCAGCAGCCAAGCTAGCGGGGGCACCGGGGAGCTGTTTTTT. It codes for CASSQASGGTGELFF.

The gene calls are TRBV11-2 and TRBJ2-5; D remains ambiguous. The germline V gene has CDR1 SGHAT and CDR2 FQNNGV. Trimming cost V 5 bases and J 5 bases, with 6 bases left between them. This CDR3 has 11 amino acids. The CDR3 sequence is CASSRAETQYF. The CDR3 region has the DNA TGTGCCAGCAGCAGAGCGGAGACCCAGTACTTC.

The chain carries TRBV3-1 (or the pseudogene TRBV3-2) and TRBJ1-2; weak D call: TRBD1 (5 bases). The V and J ends lost 0 bases and 7 bases respectively, with 9 bases between them. The germline V gene encodes CDR1 LGHDT and CDR2 YNNKEL (reference sequence). The CDR3 spans 13 residues. The CDR3 region has the DNA TGTGCCAGCAGCCAAGATGGGGGGTTTGGCTACACCTTC. Translation gives CASSQDGGFGYTF.

This clone was detected a few times. The chain combines TRBV2 with TRBJ2-1; maybe TRBD2 (6 bases). V shed 3 bases and J shed 4 bases, with 16 bases lying between them. CDR1 is SNHLY and CDR2 is FYNNEI in the germline V gene. The CDR3 contains 16 residues. The CDR3 region has the DNA TGTGCCAGCAGTGATAGGCGACTAGTAGGGTACAATGAGCAGTTCTTC. Translating gives CASSDRRLVGYNEQFF.

V is TRBV7-9 and J is TRBJ1-3; tentative D call: TRBD1 (5 bases). The germline CDR1 and CDR2 sequences are SEHNR and FQNEAQ (reference sequence). CDR3 length: 17 amino acids. Trimming took 1 base from V and 0 from J, leaving 13 bases between them. CDR3 bases: TGTGCCAGCAGCTTAGGGGGGACCATCCACTCTGGAAACACCATATATTTT. This encodes CASSLGGTIHSGNTIYF.

This CDR3 is CASSPEGSGNTIYF. CDR3 nucleotide sequence: TGTGCCAGTAGCCCGGAAGGCTCTGGAAACACCATATATTTT. The chain carries TRBV19 and TRBJ1-3, with D uncertain. The CDR3 sequence is 14 residues long. Germline V gene lookup returns CDR1 LNHDA and CDR2 SQIVND (reference sequence). V lost 6 bases, J lost 0 bases, and 9 bases lay in between.

This clone is a singleton in its sample. This CDR3 is CASSEEIGSPLHF. In DNA, the CDR3 is TGTGCCAGCAGTGAAGAGATCGGCTCACCCCTCCACTTT. The chain combines TRBV6-1 with TRBJ1-6; unclear D gene. Trimming took off 1 base at V and 10 bases at J, with 8 bases between the two ends. The CDR3 contains 13 residues. Germline CDR1 is MNHNS and CDR2 is SASEGT.

This clone showed up just a few times. The V and J genes are TRBV7-2 and TRBJ2-7; the D gene is possibly TRBD1 (5 bases). CDR3 length: 16 amino acids. From germline, CDR1 is SGHTA and CDR2 FQGNSA. V was trimmed by 2 bases and J by 3 bases, leaving 17 bases between them. CDR3 DNA sequence: TGTGCCAGCAGCTTAAGGGGCATGGGGCTCAACTACGAGCAGTACTTC. Residues: CASSLRGMGLNYEQYF.

This chain uses TRBV25-1 with TRBJ2-2; D is uncertain. V lost 6 bases and J lost 4, with 12 bases in between. CDR3 length equals 14 residues. CDR1 MGHDK and CDR2 SYGVNS come from the germline V gene. The CDR3 here is CASSPVGPTGELFF. CDR3 DNA sequence: TGTGCCAGCAGCCCCGTCGGGCCCACCGGGGAGCTGTTTTTT. Using reference TRBV25-1 and TRBJ2-2 for the parts outside the CDR3, the full variable domain is EADIYQTPRYLVIGTGKKITLECSQTMGHDKMYWYQQDPGMELHLIHYSYGVNSTEKGDLSSESTVSRIRTEHFPLTLESARPSHTSQYLCASSPVGPTGELFFGEGSRLTVL.

The CDR3 sequence: CASSFLGRVGETQYF. Written as DNA, the CDR3 is TGCGCCAGCAGCTTTCTCGGGAGGGTTGGGGAGACCCAGTACTTC. V is TRBV5-1 and J is TRBJ2-5; 8 bases line up with TRBD2. Looked up from germline, CDR1 is SGHRS and CDR2 is YFSETQ. V gave up 2 bases and J gave up 5 bases; unmatched junction bases: 8. The CDR3 extends over 15 amino acids.

This chain joins TRBV7-8 and TRBJ2-5; 7 bases align to TRBD1. The CDR3 extends over 16 amino acids. CDR1 and CDR2 from the germline V gene are SGHVS and FQNEAQ. The J segment lost 5 bases and the V segment lost 2 bases, leaving 11 bases of the junction unmatched. The CDR3 nucleotides are TGTGCCAGCAGCTTATCGACAGGGACGGGTAGGGAGACCCAGTACTTC. Translated, it gives CASSLSTGTGRETQYF.

The rearrangement uses TRBV5-1 and TRBJ1-1; 8 nucleotides agree with TRBD1. The CDR3 has 15 residues. The V and J ends lost 1 base and 4 bases, in that order; junction bases with no gene match: 6. Per germline, CDR1 SGHRS and CDR2 YFSETQ. The CDR3 protein is CASSLIGQGSTEAFF. The CDR3 nucleotides read TGCGCCAGCAGCTTGATCGGACAGGGCAGCACTGAAGCTTTCTTT.

This chain links TRBV14 with TRBJ2-4; TRBD2 aligns across 15 bases. This CDR3 is built from 19 residues. In germline, CDR1 is SGHDN, CDR2 FVKESK. The junction had 7 bases not matched to a gene; V was cut back by 4 bases and J by 0 bases. CDR3 sequence reads: CASSRAGLAGGRAKNIQYF. The CDR3 DNA sequence: TGTGCCAGCAGCCGTGCAGGACTAGCGGGAGGGCGAGCCAAAAACATTCAGTACTTC.

The J gene is TRBJ2-5, the V gene TRBV3-1 (or the pseudogene TRBV3-2); TRBD2 aligns across 7 bases. J was trimmed by 5 bases and V by 1 base; bases with no gene match: 10. This CDR3 has 16 amino acids. Germline CDR1 and CDR2: LGHDT and YNNKEL (reference sequence). CDR3 residues: CASSQALGLESETQYF. The CDR3 nucleotides read TGTGCCAGCAGCCAAGCTTTAGGACTAGAGTCGGAGACCCAGTACTTC.

V and J are TRBV7-8 and TRBJ2-1; a possible D gene is TRBD2 (6 bases). The germline CDR1 and CDR2 sequences are SGHVS and FQNEAQ. This CDR3 is 17 amino acids long. The V end was cut by 1 base, the J end by 9 bases, with 22 bases between. CDR3 region: CASSLERWLGDGGEQFF. The CDR3, as DNA: TGTGCCAGCAGCTTAGAGAGGTGGCTTGGGGACGGGGGTGAGCAGTTCTTC.

The chain carries TRBV6-5 and TRBJ2-5; 9 nucleotides align to TRBD1. J lost 2 bases, V lost 6 bases, and 7 bases had no gene match. This CDR3 has 15 residues. Germline values: CDR1 MNHEY, CDR2 SVGAGI. The CDR3 loop is CASRGGQGGQETQYF. CDR3 sequence (DNA): TGTGCCAGCAGAGGGGGACAGGGTGGGCAAGAGACCCAGTACTTC.

V gene TRBV6-5 combines with J gene TRBJ1-4; the match to TRBD1 covers 9 bases. The CDR3 contains 14 residues. Trimming cost V 5 bases and J 6 bases; bases outside gene matches: 4. Germline V gene lookup returns CDR1 MNHEY and CDR2 SVGAGI. CDR3 protein: CASSIQGADEKLFF. DNA for the CDR3: TGTGCCAGCAGTATACAGGGGGCTGATGAAAAACTGTTTTTT.

The genes are TRBV6-5 and TRBJ1-5; D gene ambiguous. The CDR3 is 14 amino acids. The germline V gene encodes CDR1 MNHEY and CDR2 SVGAGI. V dropped 2 bases and J dropped 1 base, with 6 bases sitting between them. CDR3 nucleotides: TGTGCCAGCAGTTACACCCACAGCAATCAGCCCCAGCATTTT. This translates into CASSYTHSNQPQHF.

The table lists this clone with a few counts. V is TRBV5-4 and J is TRBJ2-5; TRBD2 matches 9 bases. V dropped 5 bases and J dropped 7; count of bases not matched to a gene: 9. Germline CDR1 reads SGHNT; CDR2 reads YYREEE (reference sequence). The CDR3 is 14 residues long. The CDR3 sequence: CASRQVGAGGTQYF. In nucleotides, the CDR3 is TGTGCCAGCAGACAAGTAGGAGCGGGGGGGACCCAGTACTTC.

A few counts support this clone. CDR3 nucleotide sequence: TGTGCCAGCAGCCAAGTCAAGGGTGACTATGGCTACACCTTC. Encoded protein: CASSQVKGDYGYTF. The J gene is TRBJ1-2, the V gene TRBV4-2; D remains unclear. CDR1 LGHNA and CDR2 YNFKEQ come from the germline V gene. CDR3 length: 14 residues. V was clipped by 1 base and J by 3 bases, with 9 bases between them.

The V and J genes are TRBV5-1 and TRBJ2-2; possibly TRBD1 or TRBD2 for D (7 bases each). V was clipped by 4 bases and J by 5 bases, with 15 bases between them. Per the germline V gene, CDR1 is SGHRS and CDR2 is YFSETQ. The CDR3 length is 15 residues. CDR3 nucleotides: TGCGCCAGCAGCCCCCGACAGGGAGGGACCGGGGAGCTGTTTTTT. This encodes CASSPRQGGTGELFF. Filled out from reference TRBV5-1 and TRBJ2-2, the complete variable domain reads KAGVTQTPRYLIKTRGQQVTLSCSPISGHRSVSWYQQTPGQGLQFLFEYFSETQRNKGNFPGRFSGRQFSNSRSEMNVSTLELGDSALYLCASSPRQGGTGELFFGEGSRLTVL.

V and J are TRBV12-3 or TRBV12-4 and TRBJ2-2; D uncertain. Trimming took 6 bases from V and 0 from J, leaving 2 bases between them. The CDR3 spans 12 residues. The CDR3 loop reads CASRTNTGELFF. As DNA, the CDR3 is TGTGCCAGCAGGACGAACACCGGGGAGCTGTTTTTT.

The chain combines TRBV3-1 (or the pseudogene TRBV3-2) with TRBJ1-5; the D gene is possibly TRBD1 (6 bases). The CDR3 is made up of 14 amino acids. Germline V gene lookup returns CDR1 LGHDT and CDR2 YNNKEL (reference sequence). Trimming removed 3 bases at V and 5 bases at J, with 11 bases between. CDR3 region: CASSHTGKDQPQHF. The CDR3 bases are TGTGCCAGCAGCCACACAGGGAAAGATCAGCCCCAGCATTTT.